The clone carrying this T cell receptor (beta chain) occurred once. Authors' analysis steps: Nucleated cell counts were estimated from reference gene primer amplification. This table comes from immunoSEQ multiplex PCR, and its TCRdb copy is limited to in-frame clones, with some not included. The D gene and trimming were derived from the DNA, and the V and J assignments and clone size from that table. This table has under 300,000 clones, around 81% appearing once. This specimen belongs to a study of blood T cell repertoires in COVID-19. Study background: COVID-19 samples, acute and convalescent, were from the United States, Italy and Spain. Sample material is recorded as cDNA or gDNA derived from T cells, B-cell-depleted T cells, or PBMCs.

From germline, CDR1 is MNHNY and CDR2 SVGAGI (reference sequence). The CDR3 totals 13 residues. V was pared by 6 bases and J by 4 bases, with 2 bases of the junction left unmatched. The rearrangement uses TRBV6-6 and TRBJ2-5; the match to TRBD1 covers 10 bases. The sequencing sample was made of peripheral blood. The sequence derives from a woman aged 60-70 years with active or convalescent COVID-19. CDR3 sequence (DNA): TGTGCCAGCAGCTGGGACAGGGGAGAGACCCAGTACTTC. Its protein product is CASSWDRGETQYF.